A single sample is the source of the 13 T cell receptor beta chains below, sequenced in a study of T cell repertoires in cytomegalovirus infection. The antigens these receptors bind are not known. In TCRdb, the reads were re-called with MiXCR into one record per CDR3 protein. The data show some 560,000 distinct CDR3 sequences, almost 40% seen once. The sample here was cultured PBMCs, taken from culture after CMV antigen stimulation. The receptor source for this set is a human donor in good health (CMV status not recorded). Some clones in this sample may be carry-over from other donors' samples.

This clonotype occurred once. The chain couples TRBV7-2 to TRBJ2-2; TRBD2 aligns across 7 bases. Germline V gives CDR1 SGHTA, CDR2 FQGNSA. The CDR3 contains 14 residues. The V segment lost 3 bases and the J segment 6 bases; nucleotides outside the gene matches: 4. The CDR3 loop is CASSLGGFAGELFF. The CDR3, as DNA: TGTGCCAGCAGCTTGGGAGGGTTTGCCGGGGAGCTGTTTTTT.

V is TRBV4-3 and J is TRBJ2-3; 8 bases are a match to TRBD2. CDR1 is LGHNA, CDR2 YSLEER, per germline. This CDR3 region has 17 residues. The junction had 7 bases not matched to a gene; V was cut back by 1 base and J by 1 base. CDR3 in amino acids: CASSQAAGTRRTDTQYF. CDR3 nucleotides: TGCGCCAGCAGCCAAGCCGCCGGGACTAGGCGCACAGATACGCAGTATTTT.

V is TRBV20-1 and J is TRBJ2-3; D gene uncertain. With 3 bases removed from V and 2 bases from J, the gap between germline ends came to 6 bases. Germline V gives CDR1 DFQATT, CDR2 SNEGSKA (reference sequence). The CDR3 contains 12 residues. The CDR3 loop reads CSASTDTDTQYF. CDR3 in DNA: TGCAGTGCTAGTACAGACACAGATACGCAGTATTTT.

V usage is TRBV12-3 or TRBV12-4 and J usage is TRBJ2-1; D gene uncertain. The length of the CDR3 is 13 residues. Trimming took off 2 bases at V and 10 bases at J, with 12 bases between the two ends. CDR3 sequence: CASSLSALGEQFF. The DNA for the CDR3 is TGTGCCAGCAGTTTATCGGCCCTAGGGGAGCAGTTCTTC.

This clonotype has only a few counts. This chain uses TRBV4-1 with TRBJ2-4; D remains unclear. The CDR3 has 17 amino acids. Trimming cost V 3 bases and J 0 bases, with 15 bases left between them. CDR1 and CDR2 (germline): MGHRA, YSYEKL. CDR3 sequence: CASSQPLSPVAKNIQYF. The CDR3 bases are TGCGCCAGCAGCCAGCCCCTTTCCCCAGTAGCCAAAAACATTCAGTACTTC.

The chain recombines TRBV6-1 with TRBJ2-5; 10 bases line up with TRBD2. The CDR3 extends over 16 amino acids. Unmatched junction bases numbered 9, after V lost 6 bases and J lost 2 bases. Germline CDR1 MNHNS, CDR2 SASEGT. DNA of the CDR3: TGTGCCAGCAGCCTTCCCCAACTAGCGGGGCAAGAGACCCAGTACTTC. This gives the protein CASSLPQLAGQETQYF.

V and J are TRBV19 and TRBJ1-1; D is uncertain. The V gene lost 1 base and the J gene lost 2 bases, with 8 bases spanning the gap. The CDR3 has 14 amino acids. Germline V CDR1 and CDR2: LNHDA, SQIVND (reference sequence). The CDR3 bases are TGTGCCAGTAGTATAGGTTTAGGAAACACTGAAGCTTTCTTT. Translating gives CASSIGLGNTEAFF.

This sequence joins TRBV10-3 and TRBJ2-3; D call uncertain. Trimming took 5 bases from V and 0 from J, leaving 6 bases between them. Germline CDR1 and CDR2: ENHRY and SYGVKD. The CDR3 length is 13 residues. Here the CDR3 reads CAISQESTDTQYF. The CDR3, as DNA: TGTGCCATCAGTCAGGAGAGCACAGATACGCAGTATTTT.

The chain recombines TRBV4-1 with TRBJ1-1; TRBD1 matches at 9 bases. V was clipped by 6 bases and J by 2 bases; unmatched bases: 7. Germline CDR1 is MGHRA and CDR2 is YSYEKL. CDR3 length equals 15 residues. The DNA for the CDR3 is TGCGCCAGCAGACACCGGGACAGGGCCAACACTGAAGCTTTCTTT. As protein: CASRHRDRANTEAFF.

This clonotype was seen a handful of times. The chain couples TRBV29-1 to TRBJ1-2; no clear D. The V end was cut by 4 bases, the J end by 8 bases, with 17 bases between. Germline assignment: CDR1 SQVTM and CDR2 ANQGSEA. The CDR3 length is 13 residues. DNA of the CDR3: TGCAGCGTTGTAGAGGGAGTCTCTCAGGGCTACACCTTC. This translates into CSVVEGVSQGYTF.

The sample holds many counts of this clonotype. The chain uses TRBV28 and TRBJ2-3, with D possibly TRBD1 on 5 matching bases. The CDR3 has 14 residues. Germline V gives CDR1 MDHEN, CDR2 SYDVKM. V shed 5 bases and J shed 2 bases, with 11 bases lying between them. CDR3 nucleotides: TGTGCCAGCAGTCTAGGACAACTCACAGATACGCAGTATTTT. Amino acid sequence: CASSLGQLTDTQYF.

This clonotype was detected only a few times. CDR3 coding DNA: TGTGCCAGCAGCTGGGGACTAGCGGCAGTAGATACGCAGTATTTT. As protein: CASSWGLAAVDTQYF. J is TRBJ2-3 and V is TRBV7-8, with 11 nucleotides matching TRBD2. The junction had 5 bases not matched to a gene; V was cut back by 4 bases and J by 5 bases. CDR3 length equals 15 residues. Germline V lookup: CDR1 SGHVS, CDR2 FQNEAQ.

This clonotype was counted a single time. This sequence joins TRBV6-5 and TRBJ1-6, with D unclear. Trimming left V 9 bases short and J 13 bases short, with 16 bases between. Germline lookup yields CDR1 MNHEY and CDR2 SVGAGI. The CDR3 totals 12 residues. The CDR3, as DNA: TGTGCCAGTTGGACGGCCAATCGGCCCCTCCACTTT. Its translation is CASWTANRPLHF.